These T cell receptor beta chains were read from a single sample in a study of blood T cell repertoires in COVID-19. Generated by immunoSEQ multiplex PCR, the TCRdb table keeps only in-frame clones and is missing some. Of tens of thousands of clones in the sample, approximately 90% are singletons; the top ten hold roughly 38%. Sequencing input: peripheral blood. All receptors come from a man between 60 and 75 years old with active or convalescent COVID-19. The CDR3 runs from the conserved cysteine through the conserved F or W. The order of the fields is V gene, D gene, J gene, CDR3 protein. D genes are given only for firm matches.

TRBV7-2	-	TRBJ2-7	CASSPPGSREQYF
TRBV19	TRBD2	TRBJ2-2	CASTKRAAGANTGELFF
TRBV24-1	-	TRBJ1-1	CATSDSHPGNTEAFF
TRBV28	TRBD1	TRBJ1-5	CASSFTGQGTRNQPQHF
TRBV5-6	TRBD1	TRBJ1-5	CASSFNRGPQHF
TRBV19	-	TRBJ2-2	CASSMWAVGELFF
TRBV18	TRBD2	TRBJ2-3	CASSLLAGVGTDTQYF
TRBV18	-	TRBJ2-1	CASSPPFGEGPYNEQFF
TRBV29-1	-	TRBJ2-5	CSVEFIGAGQETQYF
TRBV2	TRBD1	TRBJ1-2	CASSVVKGTDYGYTF
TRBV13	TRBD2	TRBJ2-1	CASSTGLAGHEQFF
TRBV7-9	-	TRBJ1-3	CASGRDSGNTIYF
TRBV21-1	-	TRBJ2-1	CASSEGRETLSNEQFF
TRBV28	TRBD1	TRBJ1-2	CASSLTDRADREGYTF
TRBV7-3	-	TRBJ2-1	CASSLPKEGRNEQFF
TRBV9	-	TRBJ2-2	CASSVRTENTGELFF
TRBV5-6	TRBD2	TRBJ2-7	CASSRWASGRAGEQYF
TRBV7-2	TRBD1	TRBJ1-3	CASSPGTGLGNTIYF
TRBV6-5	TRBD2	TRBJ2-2	CASSYSRTSGSGELFF
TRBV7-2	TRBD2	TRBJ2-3	CASSSTLAGFFDTQYF
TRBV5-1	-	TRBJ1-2	CASSPGDGPSGYTF
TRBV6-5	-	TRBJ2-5	CASRKGETQYF
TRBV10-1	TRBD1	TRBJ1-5	CASSEWTGMQPQHF
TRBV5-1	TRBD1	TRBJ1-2	CASSSGQGAHVNYGYTF
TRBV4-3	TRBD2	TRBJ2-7	CASSQGLAGGPSYEQYF
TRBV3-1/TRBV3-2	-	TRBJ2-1	CASSPRYGEDEQFF
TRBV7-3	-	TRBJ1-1	CASSTQGIPEAFF
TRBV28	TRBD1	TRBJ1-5	CASTAPTRGDQPQHF
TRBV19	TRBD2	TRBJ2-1	CASSLRLAGGRSSYNEQFF
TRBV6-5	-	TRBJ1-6	CASSPKQVWASPLHF
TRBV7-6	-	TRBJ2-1	CASSRGNEQFF
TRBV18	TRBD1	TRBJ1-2	CASSPPDRGYGYTF
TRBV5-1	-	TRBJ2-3	CASSLRGDTQYF
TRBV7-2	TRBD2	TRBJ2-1	CASSTKGLAGNNEQFF
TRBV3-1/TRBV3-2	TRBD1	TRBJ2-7	CASSGWDSSYEQYF
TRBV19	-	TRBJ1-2	CASSIDRGVGYTF
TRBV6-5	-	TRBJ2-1	CASKFTGTYNEQFF
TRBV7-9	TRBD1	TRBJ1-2	CASSLARDRENGYTF
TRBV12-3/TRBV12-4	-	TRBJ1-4	CASSQGWSELFF
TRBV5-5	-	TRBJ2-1	CASSLDGNDYNEQFF
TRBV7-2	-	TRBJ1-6	CASSLSGYSPLHF
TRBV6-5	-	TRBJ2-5	CASRLDSQETQYF
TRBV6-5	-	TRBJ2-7	CASSYVVNPHEQYF
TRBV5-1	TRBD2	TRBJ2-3	CASSLTAGARTDTQYF